This TCR beta chain stems from a study of blood T cell repertoires in COVID-19. Study in general: Acute and convalescent COVID-19 specimens originated in the United States, Italy and Spain. PBMCs, B-cell-depleted T cells, or T cells were the source of the cDNA or gDNA that made up the material.

Under the authors' procedure: Scientists estimated how many nucleated cells there were by amplifying reference gene primers. TCRdb's table, derived via immunoSEQ multiplex PCR, lists solely in-frame clones and lacks some. V, J and clone size derive from that table, while D and trimming were established from the DNA sequence. The sample has roughly 210,000 clones; 88% are singletons. The sample holds a few counts of this clone. Trimming stripped 4 bases from V and 7 bases from J, with 11 bases between. Germline CDR1 LGHDT, CDR2 YNNKEL (reference sequence). The CDR3 spans 14 residues. Sequencing was done on a sample of peripheral blood. The genes are TRBV3-1 (or the pseudogene TRBV3-2) and TRBJ1-6; a weak D match, TRBD1 (5 bases). This clonotype was obtained from a man aged 70-80 years with acute or convalescent COVID-19. As DNA, the CDR3 is TGTGCCAGCAGCCCTGGGCGGGACAATTCACCCCTCCACTTT. Translating gives CASSPGRDNSPLHF.